The clone carrying this T cell receptor (beta chain) has at least ten counts. Its target is not known. This entry comes from a study of response to subunit inactivated influenza vaccine. Study results and limitations: The authors suggested that few new T cells are recruited per seasonal influenza vaccination.

Germline V CDR1 and CDR2: SGHTA, FQGNSA. This CDR3 is built from 13 residues. Trimming took off 5 bases at V and 8 bases at J, with 13 bases between the two ends. TCRdb recomputed calls from the RT-PCR reads with MiXCR, one row per CDR3 protein. The data contain 700,000 to 900,000 distinct CDR3 sequences, around 20% of them seen just once; the ten biggest clones take up 10%. The chain combines TRBV7-2 with TRBJ1-5, with D possibly TRBD1 on 6 matching bases. The TCR was taken from a man aged 45 to 65 who received an inactivated influenza vaccine. Source: PBMCs from blood, taken 4 to 6 days after vaccination. CDR3 in amino acids: CASSPRGTEPQHF. CDR3 DNA: TGTGCCAGCAGCCCAAGGGGGACGGAGCCCCAGCATTTT.